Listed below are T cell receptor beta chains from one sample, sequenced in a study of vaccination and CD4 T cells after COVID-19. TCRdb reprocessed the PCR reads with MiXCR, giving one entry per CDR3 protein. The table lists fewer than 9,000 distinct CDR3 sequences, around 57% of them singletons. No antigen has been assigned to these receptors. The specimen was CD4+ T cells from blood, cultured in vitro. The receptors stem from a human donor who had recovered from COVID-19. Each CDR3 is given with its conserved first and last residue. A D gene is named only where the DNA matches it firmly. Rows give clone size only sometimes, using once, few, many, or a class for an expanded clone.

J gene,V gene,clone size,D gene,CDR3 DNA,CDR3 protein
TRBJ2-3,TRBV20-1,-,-,TGCAGTGCTCGGGCAGGGGGCACAGATACGCAGTATTTT,CSARAGGTDTQYF
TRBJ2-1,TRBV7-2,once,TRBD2,TGTGCCAGCAGCCGACTAGCGGGAGGGTCTCGTCTTGAGCAGTTCTTC,CASSRLAGGSRLEQFF
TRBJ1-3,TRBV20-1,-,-,TGCAGTGCTAGTAGGGACTCCCGGAGCTCTGGAAACACCATATATTTT,CSASRDSRSSGNTIYF
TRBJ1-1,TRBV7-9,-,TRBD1,TGTGCCAGCAGCTCTCGACAGGGGAGGACTGAAGCTTTCTTT,CASSSRQGRTEAFF
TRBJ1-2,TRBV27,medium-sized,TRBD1,TGTGCCAGCAGTTACAGGGGTGCTTTGGGCTACACCTTC,CASSYRGALGYTF
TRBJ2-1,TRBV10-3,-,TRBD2,TGTGCCACCTCAGAGCGGGGGGAGCAGTTCTTC,CATSERGEQFF
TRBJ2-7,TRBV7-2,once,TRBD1,TGTGCCAGCAGCTTAGGGGGACAGGGAGGGGTAAAGCAGTACTTC,CASSLGGQGGVKQYF
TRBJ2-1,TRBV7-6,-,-,TGTGCCAGCAGCCACGCGGGACGGAGCTCCTACAATGAGCAGTTCTTC,CASSHAGRSSYNEQFF
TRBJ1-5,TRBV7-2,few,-,TGTGCCAGCAGCTCCCAACGGGCTCAGCCCCAGCATTTT,CASSSQRAQPQHF
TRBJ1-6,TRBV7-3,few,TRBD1,TGTGCCAGCAGCTTTACAGGGGATTCACCCCTCCACTTT,CASSFTGDSPLHF
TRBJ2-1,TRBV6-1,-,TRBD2,TGTGCCAGCAGCAGGCTAGCGGGAGGGTACAATGAGCAGTTCTTC,CASSRLAGGYNEQFF
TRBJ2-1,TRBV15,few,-,TGTGCCACCAGCAGAGATCCTGGTGGGCCCAATGAGCAGTTCTTC,CATSRDPGGPNEQFF
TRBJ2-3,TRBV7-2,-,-,TGTGCCAGCAGCCCCGGACAGACTAGCACAGATACGCAGTATTTT,CASSPGQTSTDTQYF
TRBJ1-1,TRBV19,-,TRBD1,TGTGCCAGTAGTGCCTTTACAGGGGGCCACACTGAAGCTTTCTTT,CASSAFTGGHTEAFF
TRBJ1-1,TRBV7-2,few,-,TGTGCCAGCAGCTTCGACAGATTGAACACTGAAGCTTTCTTT,CASSFDRLNTEAFF
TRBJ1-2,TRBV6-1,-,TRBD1,TGTGCCAGCAGGAACAGGGGGCATGGCTACACCTTC,CASRNRGHGYTF
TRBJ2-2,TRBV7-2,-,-,TGTGCCAGCAGCCAAACTACAAACACCGGGGAGCTGTTTTTT,CASSQTTNTGELFF
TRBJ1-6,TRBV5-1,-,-,TGCGCCAGCAGCTTGGGGGGGGGCGCTGATAATTCACCCCTCCACTTT,CASSLGGGADNSPLHF
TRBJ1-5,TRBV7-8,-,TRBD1,TGTGCCAGCAACCCAGGGGGGGGGCAGCCCCAGCATTTT,CASNPGGGQPQHF
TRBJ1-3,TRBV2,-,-,TGTGCCAGCAGTAGGGGACCTGACGGGAACACCATATATTTT,CASSRGPDGNTIYF
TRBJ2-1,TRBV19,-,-,TGTGCCAGTAGATTTTCCACCGGGACACCCTACAATGAGCAGTTCTTC,CASRFSTGTPYNEQFF
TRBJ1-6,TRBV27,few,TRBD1,TGTGCCAGCAGTTGGGGACAGCCCAATTCACCCCTCCACTTT,CASSWGQPNSPLHF
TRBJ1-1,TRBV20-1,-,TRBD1,TGCAGTGCTAGAGAGGGAGGGGGCGGGAACACTGAAGCTTTCTTT,CSAREGGGGNTEAFF